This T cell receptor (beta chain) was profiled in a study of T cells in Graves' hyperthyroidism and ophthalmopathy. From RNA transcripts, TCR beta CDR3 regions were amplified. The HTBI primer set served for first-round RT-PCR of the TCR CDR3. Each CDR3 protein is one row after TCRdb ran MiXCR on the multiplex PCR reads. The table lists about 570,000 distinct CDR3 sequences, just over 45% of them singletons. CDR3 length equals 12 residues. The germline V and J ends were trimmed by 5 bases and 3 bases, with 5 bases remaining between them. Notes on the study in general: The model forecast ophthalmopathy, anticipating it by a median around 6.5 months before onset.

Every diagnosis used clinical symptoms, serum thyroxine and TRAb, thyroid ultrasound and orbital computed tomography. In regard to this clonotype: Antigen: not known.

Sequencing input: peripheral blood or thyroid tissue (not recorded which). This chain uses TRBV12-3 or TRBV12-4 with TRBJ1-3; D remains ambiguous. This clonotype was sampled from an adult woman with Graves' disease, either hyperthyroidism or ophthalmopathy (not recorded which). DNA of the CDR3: TGTGCCAGCAGTCGAGTTGGAAACACCATATATTTT. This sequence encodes CASSRVGNTIYF.